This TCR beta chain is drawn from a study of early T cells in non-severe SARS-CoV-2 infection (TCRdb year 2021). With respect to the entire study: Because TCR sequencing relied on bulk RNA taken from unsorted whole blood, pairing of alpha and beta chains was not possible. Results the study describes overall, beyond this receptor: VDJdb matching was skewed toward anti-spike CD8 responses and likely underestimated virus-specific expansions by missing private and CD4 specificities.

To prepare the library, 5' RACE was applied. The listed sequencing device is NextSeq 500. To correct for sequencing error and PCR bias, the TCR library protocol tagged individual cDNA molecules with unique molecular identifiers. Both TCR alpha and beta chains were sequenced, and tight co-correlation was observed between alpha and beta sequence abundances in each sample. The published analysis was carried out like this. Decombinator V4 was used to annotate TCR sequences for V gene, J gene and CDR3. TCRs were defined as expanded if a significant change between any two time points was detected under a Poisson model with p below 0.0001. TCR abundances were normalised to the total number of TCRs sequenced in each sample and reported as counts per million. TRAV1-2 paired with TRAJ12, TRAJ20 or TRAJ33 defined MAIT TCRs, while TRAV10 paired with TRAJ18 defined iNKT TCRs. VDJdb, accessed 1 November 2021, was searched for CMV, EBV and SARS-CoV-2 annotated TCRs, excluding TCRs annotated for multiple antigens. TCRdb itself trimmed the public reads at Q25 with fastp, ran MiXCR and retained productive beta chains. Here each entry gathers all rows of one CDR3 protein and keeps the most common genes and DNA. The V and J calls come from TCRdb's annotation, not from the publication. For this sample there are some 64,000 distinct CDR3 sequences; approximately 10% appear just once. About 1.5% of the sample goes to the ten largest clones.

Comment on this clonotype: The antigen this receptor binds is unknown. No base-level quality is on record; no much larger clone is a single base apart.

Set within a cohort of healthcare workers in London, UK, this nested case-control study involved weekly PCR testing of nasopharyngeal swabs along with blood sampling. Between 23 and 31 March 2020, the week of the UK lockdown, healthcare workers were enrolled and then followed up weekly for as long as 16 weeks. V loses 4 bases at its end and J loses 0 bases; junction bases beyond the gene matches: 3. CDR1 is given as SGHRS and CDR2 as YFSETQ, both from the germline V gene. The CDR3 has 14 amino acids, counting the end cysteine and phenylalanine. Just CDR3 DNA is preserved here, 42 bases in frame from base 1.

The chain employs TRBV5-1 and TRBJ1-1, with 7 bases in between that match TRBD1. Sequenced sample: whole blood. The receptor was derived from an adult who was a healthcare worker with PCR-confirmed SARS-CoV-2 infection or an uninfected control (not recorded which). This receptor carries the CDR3 CASSTTGLNTEAFF. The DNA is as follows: TGCGCCAGCAGCACGACAGGGCTGAACACTGAAGCTTTCTTT. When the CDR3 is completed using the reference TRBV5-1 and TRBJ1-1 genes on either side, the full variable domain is KAGVTQTPRYLIKTRGQQVTLSCSPISGHRSVSWYQQTPGQGLQFLFEYFSETQRNKGNFPGRFSGRQFSNSRSEMNVSTLELGDSALYLCASSTTGLNTEAFFGQGTRLTVV.